The rows below give T cell receptor beta chains drawn from one sample of a study of TIL therapy for anti-PD-1-resistant metastatic lung cancer. Generated by immunoSEQ multiplex PCR, the TCRdb table keeps only in-frame clones and is missing some. There are approximately 17,000 clones in the sample; 60% to 80% occur only once, and approximately 8% lies in the top ten. This material consisted of blood, taken at baseline. Receptors were obtained from a person between 25 and 79 years old with non-small cell lung cancer. The CDR3 runs from the conserved cysteine through the conserved F or W. The D gene is left open where the match is weak. Clone size is shown for a subset of rows, as once, few, many or a class of expanded clone.

v_gene	j_gene	len	abundance	d_gene	CDR3aa	CDR3nt
TRBV12-5	TRBJ2-7	12	NA	NA	CASGRRQYEQYF	TGTGCTAGTGGTCGGCGCCAGTACGAGCAGTACTTC
TRBV21-1	TRBJ1-3	18	NA	NA	CASSKGGGISPSGNTIYF	TGTGCCAGCAGCAAAGGGGGGGGGATAAGCCCCTCTGGAAACACCATATATTTT
TRBV27	TRBJ2-3	14	NA	TRBD2	CASWVSGGAITQYF	TGTGCCAGCTGGGTTAGCGGGGGGGCGATTACGCAGTATTTT
TRBV14	TRBJ2-1	17	NA	NA	CASSQVHGTSSYNEQFF	TGTGCCAGCAGCCAAGTTCACGGTACCAGCTCCTACAATGAGCAGTTCTTC
TRBV19	TRBJ1-3	14	NA	NA	CASSIGGSGNTIYF	TGTGCCAGTAGTATAGGTGGATCTGGAAACACCATATATTTT
TRBV29-1	TRBJ2-7	13	NA	NA	CSVESGVVSEQYF	TGCAGCGTTGAATCAGGGGTTGTTTCCGAGCAGTACTTC
TRBV11-3	TRBJ2-3	17	once	TRBD2	CASSPSLGGGAPDTQYF	TGTGCCAGCAGCCCAAGTCTGGGCGGGGGGGCCCCAGATACGCAGTATTTT
TRBV30	TRBJ2-1	11	NA	NA	CARGQYNEQFF	TGTGCACGTGGACAATACAATGAGCAGTTCTTC
TRBV7-2	TRBJ2-3	16	NA	NA	CASSLVGGASTDTQYF	TGTGCCAGCAGCTTAGTAGGGGGGGCTAGCACAGATACGCAGTATTTT
TRBV30	TRBJ2-5	13	NA	NA	CAWRPSAGETQYF	TGTGCCTGGAGACCTTCGGCGGGGGAGACCCAGTACTTC
TRBV18	TRBJ2-4	14	NA	NA	CASSLQGAKNIQYF	TGTGCCAGCTCACTCCAGGGGGCCAAAAACATTCAGTACTTC
TRBV10-3	TRBJ1-2	12	NA	NA	CAINQGNYGYTF	TGTGCCATTAACCAGGGTAACTATGGCTACACCTTC
TRBV3-1/TRBV3-2	TRBJ1-4	12	NA	NA	CASTSTNEKLFF	TGTGCCAGCACCTCAACTAATGAAAAACTGTTTTTT
TRBV20-1	TRBJ2-7	11	NA	NA	CSASPSSEQYF	TGCAGTGCTAGCCCTAGTAGCGAGCAGTACTTC
TRBV7-2	TRBJ1-1	14	once	NA	CASSFAPMNTEAFF	TGTGCCAGCAGCTTTGCCCCCATGAACACTGAAGCTTTCTTT
TRBV19	TRBJ1-2	15	once	TRBD1	CASSIELRDRHGYTF	TGTGCCAGTAGTATAGAACTCCGGGACAGGCATGGCTACACCTTC
TRBV19	TRBJ1-6	15	few	NA	CASSILEDGASPLHF	TGTGCCAGTAGTATTCTGGAGGACGGGGCTTCACCCCTCCACTTT
TRBV7-2	TRBJ2-2	17	once	TRBD2	CASSLALLATNTGELFF	TGTGCCAGCAGCTTAGCTTTACTAGCGACTAACACCGGGGAGCTGTTTTTT
TRBV13	TRBJ2-7	13	once	NA	CASSSRGGYEQYF	TGTGCCAGCAGCTCAAGGGGGGGTTACGAGCAGTACTTC
TRBV12-3/TRBV12-4	TRBJ1-2	13	NA	NA	CASRGGVAYGYTF	TGTGCCAGCAGGGGGGGTGTGGCCTATGGCTACACCTTC
TRBV5-6	TRBJ1-1	14	NA	NA	CASSLAGGVTEAFF	TGTGCCAGCAGCTTGGCGGGGGGCGTAACTGAAGCTTTCTTT
TRBV14	TRBJ2-3	15	NA	NA	CASSEGMGSTDTQYF	TGTGCCAGCAGCGAGGGGATGGGTAGCACAGATACGCAGTATTTT
TRBV27	TRBJ1-4	17	NA	NA	CASSLWAPGGGGEKLFF	TGTGCCAGCAGTTTATGGGCCCCGGGGGGGGGTGGCGAAAAACTGTTTTTT
TRBV7-2	TRBJ1-1	14	few	NA	CASSSFPGTREAFF	TGTGCCAGCAGCTCGTTTCCCGGGACACGTGAAGCTTTCTTT
TRBV24-1	TRBJ1-2	13	NA	NA	CATSHSGIDGYTF	TGTGCCACCAGTCATTCGGGGATAGATGGCTACACCTTC
TRBV28	TRBJ2-1	16	NA	TRBD2	CASSYTLARGYNEQFF	TGTGCCAGCAGTTATACACTAGCGCGAGGGTACAATGAGCAGTTCTTC
TRBV19	TRBJ1-1	11	once	TRBD1	CATRTGQKAFF	TGTGCCACTCGGACAGGGCAGAAGGCTTTCTTT
TRBV2	TRBJ2-5	14	few	TRBD2	CASTGLAVTETQYF	TGTGCCAGCACAGGACTAGCGGTCACGGAGACCCAGTACTTC
TRBV11-2	TRBJ2-1	14	NA	NA	CASSLTTYRNEQFF	TGTGCCAGCAGCTTAACCACCTATCGGAATGAGCAGTTCTTC
TRBV7-2	TRBJ2-7	14	NA	TRBD2	CASSTHSGVGEQYF	TGTGCCAGCAGCACCCATAGCGGGGTGGGTGAGCAGTACTTC
TRBV2	TRBJ2-1	13	NA	TRBD2	CASSAPTSTEQFF	TGTGCCAGCAGTGCCCCGACTAGCACTGAGCAGTTCTTC
TRBV4-1	TRBJ2-3	16	once	NA	CASSGDGFTSTDTQYF	TGCGCCAGCAGCGGAGACGGCTTCACTAGCACAGATACGCAGTATTTT
TRBV7-9	TRBJ2-1	16	NA	NA	CASSTWAGRTLNEQFF	TGTGCCAGCAGCACGTGGGCGGGGCGAACTCTCAATGAGCAGTTCTTC
TRBV28	TRBJ2-7	13	NA	NA	CATAGTGPYEQYF	TGTGCCACAGCTGGAACGGGCCCCTACGAGCAGTACTTC
TRBV4-3	TRBJ2-6	16	large	NA	CASSQAPDSGANVLTF	TGCGCCAGCAGCCAAGCTCCGGACTCTGGGGCCAACGTCCTGACTTTC
TRBV4-3	TRBJ1-1	14	once	NA	CASSQRGGGTEAFF	TGCGCCAGCAGCCAAAGGGGGGGCGGCACTGAAGCTTTCTTT
TRBV5-1	TRBJ1-4	15	NA	NA	CASSLARGGNEKLFF	TGCGCCAGCAGCTTGGCACGGGGTGGTAATGAAAAACTGTTTTTT
TRBV24-1	TRBJ1-4	15	NA	NA	CATSDRRDINEKLFF	TGTGCCACCAGTGATCGCCGGGACATAAATGAAAAACTGTTTTTT
TRBV10-3	TRBJ1-5	13	NA	NA	CAISTDSNQPQHF	TGTGCCATCAGCACTGACAGCAATCAGCCCCAGCATTTT
TRBV3-1/TRBV3-2	TRBJ2-4	14	NA	NA	CASSQATPQNIQYF	TGTGCCAGCAGCCAAGCGACTCCACAAAACATTCAGTACTTC
TRBV5-4	TRBJ1-2	14	few	NA	CASSFQGGGPGYTF	TGTGCCAGCAGCTTCCAGGGAGGGGGACCTGGCTACACCTTC
TRBV4-3	TRBJ2-7	12	NA	NA	CASSQRGREQYF	TGCGCCAGCAGCCAGAGGGGTCGGGAGCAGTACTTC
TRBV21-1	TRBJ1-1	15	NA	NA	CASSKYPAVNTEAFF	TGTGCCAGCAGCAAATATCCAGCTGTGAACACTGAAGCTTTCTTT
TRBV9	TRBJ2-6	15	NA	NA	CATGTGDSGANVLTF	TGTGCCACCGGGACGGGAGACTCTGGGGCCAACGTCCTGACTTTC
TRBV19	TRBJ2-7	16	NA	TRBD1	CASSGLGTARGYEQYF	TGTGCCAGTAGCGGCCTCGGGACAGCGAGAGGCTACGAGCAGTACTTC
TRBV27	TRBJ1-5	14	NA	TRBD1	CASSLTGDNQPQHF	TGTGCCAGCAGTTTAACAGGGGACAATCAGCCCCAGCATTTT
TRBV12-3/TRBV12-4	TRBJ1-2	12	NA	NA	CASSLEIYGYTF	TGTGCCAGCAGTTTAGAGATCTATGGCTACACCTTC
TRBV5-1	TRBJ2-3	16	NA	TRBD1	CASSPGGQGGADTQYF	TGCGCCAGCAGCCCTGGTGGACAGGGGGGAGCAGATACGCAGTATTTT
TRBV7-9	TRBJ2-1	17	NA	TRBD1	CASSLGQGTYRWDTQFF	TGTGCCAGCAGCTTGGGACAGGGGACCTACCGGTGGGACACACAGTTCTTC
TRBV2	TRBJ1-5	13	NA	NA	CASTYTYNQPQHF	TGTGCCAGCACTTACACCTACAATCAGCCCCAGCATTTT
TRBV19	TRBJ1-1	14	NA	NA	CASSYTAGNTEAFF	TGTGCCAGTAGTTATACGGCAGGGAACACTGAAGCTTTCTTT
TRBV12-5	TRBJ2-4	15	NA	NA	CASGPPGLAKNIQYF	TGTGCTAGTGGCCCACCGGGCCTAGCCAAAAACATTCAGTACTTC
TRBV14	TRBJ1-6	14	NA	TRBD1	CASSLTGSGTPLHF	TGTGCCAGCAGCCTGACAGGGTCGGGGACACCCCTCCACTTT
TRBV28	TRBJ2-1	16	NA	TRBD2	CASSLPTSGRLGEQFF	TGTGCCAGCAGTCTACCTACTAGCGGGAGGTTGGGTGAGCAGTTCTTC
TRBV7-9	TRBJ1-1	11	NA	NA	CASSRELIAFF	TGTGCCAGCAGCAGGGAGCTCATAGCTTTCTTT